This T cell receptor beta chain was recovered during a study of blood T cells in healthy people across ages. General observations from the study: Diversity was higher, and naive CD4+ cells more numerous, in long-lived donors than in aged donors.

CDR1 and CDR2 (germline): ENHRY, SYGVKD. CDR3 length: 15 residues. V lost 0 bases, J lost 7 bases, and 3 bases stayed unmatched. Primed by a sample-barcoded 5' primer and a J-beta primer mix, a second PCR proceeded for about 7 to 11 cycles. TCRdb itself ran the 5' RACE reads through MiXCR, one entry per CDR3 protein. The data contain about 1,400,000 distinct CDR3 sequences, approximately 38% of them singletons. With respect to this clonotype: Its specificity is unknown.

The sequence derives from a young woman in good health. Input material: blood. The chain has TRBV10-3 and TRBJ2-1; 10 bases are shared with TRBD2. CDR3 in DNA: TGTGCCATCAGTGAGTCAATTAGCGGGAGGAATGAGCAGTTCTTC. Its protein is CAISESISGRNEQFF.